The clone carrying this TCR beta chain was detected many times. Antigen unknown. The germline CDR1 and CDR2 sequences are DFQATT and SNEGSKA (reference sequence). The CDR3 is 16 residues long. V was pared by 0 bases and J by 5 bases, with 7 bases of the junction left unmatched. These data belong to a study of CD8 T cells in ankylosing spondylitis. Study results and limitations: What appeared characteristic of ankylosing spondylitis blood was a TCR beta motif of 7 or 8 highly homologous variants.

TCRdb reprocessed the 5' RACE reads with MiXCR, giving one entry per CDR3 protein. In the table there are fewer than 550,000 distinct CDR3 sequences, roughly 5% of which are singletons. The rearrangement links TRBV20-1 to TRBJ2-1; 10 bases align to TRBD2. The origin of this receptor is a male donor with ankylosing spondylitis. Sequenced sample: blood, either unsorted or a sorted T cell fraction (not recorded which). This CDR3 reads CSARDILAGEHNEQFF. In DNA form, the CDR3 reads TGCAGTGCTAGAGATATCCTAGCGGGAGAGCACAATGAGCAGTTCTTC.